This T cell receptor beta chain was obtained from a study of blood T cell repertoires in COVID-19. Assay: immunoSEQ multiplex PCR; the TCRdb copy retains only in-frame clones and omits some. The data show roughly 49,000 clones, 85% to 90% seen once. Trimming at V came to 5 bases and at J to 7 bases, leaving 13 bases not matched to a gene. This CDR3 region has 17 residues. Germline V gene data show CDR1 as MNHEY and CDR2 as SMNVEV (reference sequence). The clonotype was recovered from a man older than 75 with active COVID-19. The sample consisted of peripheral blood. The chain is built from TRBV27 and TRBJ1-6; TRBD1 matches at 8 bases. CDR3 loop: CASSLLQGGPMNSPLHF. The CDR3 region has the DNA TGTGCCAGCAGTCTGTTACAGGGGGGGCCGATGAATTCACCCCTCCACTTT.